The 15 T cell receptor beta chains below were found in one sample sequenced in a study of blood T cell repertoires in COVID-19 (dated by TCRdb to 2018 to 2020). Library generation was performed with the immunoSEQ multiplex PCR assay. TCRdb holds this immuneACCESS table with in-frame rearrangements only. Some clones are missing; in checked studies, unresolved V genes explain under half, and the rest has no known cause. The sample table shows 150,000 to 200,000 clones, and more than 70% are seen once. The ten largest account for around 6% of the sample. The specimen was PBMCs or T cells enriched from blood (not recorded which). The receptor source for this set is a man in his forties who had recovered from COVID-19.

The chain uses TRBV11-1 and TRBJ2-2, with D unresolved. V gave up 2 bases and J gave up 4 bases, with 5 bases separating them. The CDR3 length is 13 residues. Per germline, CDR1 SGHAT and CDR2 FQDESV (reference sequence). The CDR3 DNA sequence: TGTGCCAGCAGCTTACAGTTCACCGGGGAGCTGTTTTTT. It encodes CASSLQFTGELFF.

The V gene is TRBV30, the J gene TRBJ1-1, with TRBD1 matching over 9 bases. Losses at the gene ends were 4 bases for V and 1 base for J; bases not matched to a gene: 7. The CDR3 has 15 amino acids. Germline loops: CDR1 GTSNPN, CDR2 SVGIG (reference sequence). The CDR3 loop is CAWMGQGVSNTEAFF. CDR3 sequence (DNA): TGTGCCTGGATGGGACAGGGAGTCTCGAACACTGAAGCTTTCTTT.

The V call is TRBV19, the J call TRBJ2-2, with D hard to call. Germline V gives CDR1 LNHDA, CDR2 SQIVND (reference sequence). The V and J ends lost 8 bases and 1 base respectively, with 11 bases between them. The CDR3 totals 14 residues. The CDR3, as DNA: TGTGCCAGTCCCAGGCCAGGGAACACCGGGGAGCTGTTTTTT. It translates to CASPRPGNTGELFF.

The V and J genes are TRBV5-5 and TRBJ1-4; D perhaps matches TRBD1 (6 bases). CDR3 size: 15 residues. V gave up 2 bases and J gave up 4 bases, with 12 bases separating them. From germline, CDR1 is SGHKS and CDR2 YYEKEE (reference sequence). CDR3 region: CASSFLGGGNEKLFF. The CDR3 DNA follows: TGTGCCAGCAGCTTCTTGGGAGGGGGTAATGAAAAACTGTTTTTT.

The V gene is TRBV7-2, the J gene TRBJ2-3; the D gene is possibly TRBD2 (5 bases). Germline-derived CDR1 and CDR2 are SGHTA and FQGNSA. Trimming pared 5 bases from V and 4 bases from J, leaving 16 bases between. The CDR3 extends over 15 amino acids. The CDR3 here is CASSPPSNPADTQYF. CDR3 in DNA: TGTGCCAGCAGCCCTCCTAGCAATCCAGCAGATACGCAGTATTTT.

The CDR3 region is CASRLDRGETQYF. The DNA of the CDR3 is TGTGCCAGCAGGCTTGACAGGGGCGAGACCCAGTACTTC. The chain has TRBV6-5 and TRBJ2-5, with 8 bases aligning to TRBD1. Germline CDR1 MNHEY, CDR2 SVGAGI. The junction had 5 bases not matched to a gene; V was cut back by 6 bases and J by 5 bases. The CDR3 loop spans 13 amino acids.

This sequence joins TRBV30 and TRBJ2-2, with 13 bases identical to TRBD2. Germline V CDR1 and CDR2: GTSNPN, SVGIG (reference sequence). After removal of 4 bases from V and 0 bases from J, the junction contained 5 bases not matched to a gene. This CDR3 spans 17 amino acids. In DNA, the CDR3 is TGTGCCTGGACCGGACTAGCGGGGGCCGCGAACACCGGGGAGCTGTTTTTT. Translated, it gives CAWTGLAGAANTGELFF.

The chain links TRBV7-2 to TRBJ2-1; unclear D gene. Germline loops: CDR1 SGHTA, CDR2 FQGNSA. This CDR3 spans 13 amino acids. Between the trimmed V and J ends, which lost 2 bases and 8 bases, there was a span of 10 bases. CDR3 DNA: TGTGCCAGCAGCTTATGGGCAGGCCATGAGCAGTTCTTC. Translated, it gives CASSLWAGHEQFF.

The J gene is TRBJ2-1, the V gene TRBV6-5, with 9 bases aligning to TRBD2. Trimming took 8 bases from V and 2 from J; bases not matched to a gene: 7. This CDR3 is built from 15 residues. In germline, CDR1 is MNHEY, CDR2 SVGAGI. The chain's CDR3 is CASGFGGGAYNEQFF. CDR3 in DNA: TGTGCCAGCGGCTTCGGCGGGGGGGCCTACAATGAGCAGTTCTTC.

The CDR3 sequence: CASSQHRGTSGGQETQYF. DNA of the CDR3: TGTGCCAGCAGCCAACACAGGGGGACTAGCGGGGGCCAAGAGACCCAGTACTTC. The genes are TRBV4-2 and TRBJ2-5, with 14 bases that match TRBD2. The CDR3 extends over 18 amino acids. The ends lost 2 bases at V and 1 base at J; junction bases unmatched: 6. Germline-derived CDR1 and CDR2 are LGHNA and YNFKEQ.

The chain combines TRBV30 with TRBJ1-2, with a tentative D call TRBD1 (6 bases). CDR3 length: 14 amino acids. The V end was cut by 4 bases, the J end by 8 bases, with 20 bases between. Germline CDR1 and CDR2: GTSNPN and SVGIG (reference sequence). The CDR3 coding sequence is TGTGCCTGGAAGGACGGGGGGCCCTGGGGAGGCTACACCTTC. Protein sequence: CAWKDGGPWGGYTF.

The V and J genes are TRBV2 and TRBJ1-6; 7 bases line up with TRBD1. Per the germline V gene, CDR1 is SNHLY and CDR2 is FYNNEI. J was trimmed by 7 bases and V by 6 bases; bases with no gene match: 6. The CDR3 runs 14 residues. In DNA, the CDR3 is TGTGCCAGCAGGGGGGACAGCGTCAATTCACCCCTCCACTTT. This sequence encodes CASRGDSVNSPLHF.

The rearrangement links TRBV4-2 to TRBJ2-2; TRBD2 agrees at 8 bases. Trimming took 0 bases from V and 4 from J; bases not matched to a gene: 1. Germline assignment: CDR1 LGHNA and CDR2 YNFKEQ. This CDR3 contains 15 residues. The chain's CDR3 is CASSQESGGTGELFF. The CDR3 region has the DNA TGTGCCAGCAGCCAAGAGAGCGGGGGCACCGGGGAGCTGTTTTTT.

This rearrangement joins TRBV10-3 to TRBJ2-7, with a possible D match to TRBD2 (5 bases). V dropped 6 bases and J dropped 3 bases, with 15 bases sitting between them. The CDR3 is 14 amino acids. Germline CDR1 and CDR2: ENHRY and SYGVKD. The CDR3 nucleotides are TGTGCCATCAGGAGCGGTCCCCCCGGCTACGAGCAGTACGTC. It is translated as CAIRSGPPGYEQYV.

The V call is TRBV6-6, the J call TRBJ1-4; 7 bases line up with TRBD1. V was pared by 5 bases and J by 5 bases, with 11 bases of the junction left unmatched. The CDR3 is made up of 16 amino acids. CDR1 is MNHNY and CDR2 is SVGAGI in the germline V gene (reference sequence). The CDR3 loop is CASSRARTGENEKLFF. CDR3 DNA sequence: TGTGCCAGCAGTCGAGCCAGGACAGGCGAGAATGAAAAACTGTTTTTT.